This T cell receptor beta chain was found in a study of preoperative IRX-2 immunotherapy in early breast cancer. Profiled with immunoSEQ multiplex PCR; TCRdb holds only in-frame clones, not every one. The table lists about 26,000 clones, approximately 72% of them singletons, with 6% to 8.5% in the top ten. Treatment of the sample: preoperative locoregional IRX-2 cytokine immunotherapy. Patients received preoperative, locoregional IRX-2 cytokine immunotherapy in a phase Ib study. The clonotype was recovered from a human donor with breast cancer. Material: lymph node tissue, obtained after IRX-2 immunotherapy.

This chain's CDR3 is CASRNLYSGSRETQYF. The CDR3 DNA sequence: TGTGCCAGCAGAAACCTTTATAGCGGGAGCCGGGAGACCCAGTACTTC. V usage is TRBV6-8 and J usage is TRBJ2-5, with 9 bases identical to TRBD2. V lost 6 bases, J lost 5 bases, and 13 bases stayed unmatched. The germline V gene has CDR1 MNHGY and CDR2 SAAAGT. The CDR3 extends over 16 amino acids.